One T cell receptor (beta chain) is described in this entry. V was clipped by 4 bases and J by 9 bases; unmatched bases: 8. CDR3 length: 14 residues. Germline CDR1 reads LGHDT; CDR2 reads YNNKEL (reference sequence). These data originate in a study of blood T cell repertoires in COVID-19. TCRdb's table, derived via immunoSEQ multiplex PCR, lists solely in-frame clones and lacks some. Here the sample spans around 150,000 clones, more than 75% being singletons. The V gene is TRBV3-1 (or the pseudogene TRBV3-2), the J gene TRBJ2-7; 11 bases are a match to TRBD1. Sequencing input: peripheral blood. The receptor was derived from a man aged 40-50 years with acute or convalescent COVID-19. The CDR3 loop reads CASSRDRGSRGQYF. The CDR3 coding sequence is TGTGCCAGCAGCCGGGACAGGGGGTCCCGGGGGCAGTACTTC.